This T cell receptor beta chain derives from a study of monozygotic twins with cystic fibrosis. Study results and limitations: Monozygotic CF twin pairs shared significantly more nucleotide-identical clonotypes than unrelated CF individuals did. Co-twins had the most similar V usage for 13 of 16 pairs, J for 8.

The V gene's germline CDR1 is LGHNA and CDR2 YNFKEQ. V lost 0 bases, J lost 3 bases, and 4 bases stayed unmatched. This CDR3 is built from 16 residues. This clone was counted a few times. As yet, its antigen is unknown. Data came from immunoSEQ multiplex PCR; TCRdb stores just in-frame clones and leaves some out. The repertoire consists of fewer than 30,000 clones, with 85% occurring once and the leading ten covering roughly 0.85%. The J gene is TRBJ1-2, the V gene TRBV4-2, with 10 bases lining up with TRBD1. The sample comprised blood. The origin of this receptor is a girl aged 2 to 10 with cystic fibrosis. CDR3 region: CASSQETGGRYYGYTF. CDR3 DNA sequence: TGTGCCAGCAGCCAAGAGACAGGGGGCCGGTACTATGGCTACACCTTC.